This entry is about one T cell receptor (beta chain). This CDR3 has 16 amino acids. J gave up 1 base and V 3 bases, and 3 bases lay outside the gene matches. Germline V gives CDR1 SGHVS, CDR2 FNYEAQ. This specimen comes from a study of Ad26.COV2.S vaccination and SARS-CoV-2 variants. Clones were read by immunoSEQ multiplex PCR, and TCRdb kept only the in-frame ones, dropping some. The data show around 100,000 clones, with about three quarters seen just once and 17% held by the top ten. The chain has TRBV7-6 and TRBJ2-2; 9 nucleotides align to TRBD2. This receptor was identified in a human donor who had recovered from COVID-19. Sequenced here: peripheral blood, sampled after recovery from COVID-19. For the CDR3, the DNA is TGTGCCAGCAGCTTGAGGACTAGCGTGAACACCGGGGAGCTGTTTTTT. Its translation is CASSLRTSVNTGELFF.